This T cell receptor beta chain emerged from a study of T-cell reconstitution after alpha-beta-depleted transplantation in children. This CDR3 comprises 14 residues. Germline V CDR1 and CDR2: LGHNA, YSLEER. J was trimmed by 7 bases and V by 4 bases; bases with no gene match: 4. It was with unique molecular identifiers that the TCRbeta library was prepared. Via MiXCR, TCRdb re-called the PCR reads, giving one row per CDR3 protein. The repertoire holds roughly 590,000 distinct CDR3 sequences, with about 15% as singletons. V usage is TRBV4-3 and J usage is TRBJ1-5; 10 bases match TRBD1. Specimen: PBMCs from the stem cell graft donor, collected from the stem cell graft. This TCR was recovered from a human donor who donated a stem cell graft to a child with acute myeloid leukemia. CDR3 protein: CASSRDRGGQPQHF. CDR3 DNA sequence: TGCGCCAGCAGCCGGGACAGGGGCGGACAGCCCCAGCATTTT.